This T cell receptor beta chain stems from a study of T-cell reconstitution after alpha-beta-depleted transplantation in children. The table lists this clonotype with a few counts. Germline V gene data show CDR1 as SGHRS and CDR2 as YFSETQ. Trimming removed 3 bases at V and 6 bases at J, with 22 bases between. CDR3 length equals 16 residues. The TCRbeta library incorporated unique molecular identifiers. TCRdb re-analysed the PCR reads in MiXCR, keeping a single row per CDR3 protein. This sample has approximately 510,000 distinct CDR3 sequences, with 15% to 20% found just once. The specimen comprised PBMCs from the stem cell graft donor, sampled from the stem cell graft. V gene TRBV5-1 combines with J gene TRBJ2-7; possibly TRBD2 for D (6 bases). The sequence derives from a human donor who donated a stem cell graft to a child with acute lymphoblastic leukemia. CDR3 sequence: CASSSPRGPGGVEQYF. Here the CDR3 DNA reads TGCGCCAGCAGCTCCCCCCGGGGCCCAGGAGGGGTCGAGCAGTACTTC. The full variable domain, rest sourced from reference TRBV5-1 and TRBJ2-7, is KAGVTQTPRYLIKTRGQQVTLSCSPISGHRSVSWYQQTPGQGLQFLFEYFSETQRNKGNFPGRFSGRQFSNSRSEMNVSTLELGDSALYLCASSSPRGPGGVEQYFGPGTRLTVT.